This T cell receptor (beta chain) comes out of a study of untreated major depressive disorder. Study-wide points: CD4+ T cells from depressed patients used TRBV05-01 (Vbeta 5.1) more often than controls. TRBV25-01 and TRBV02-01 followed the flow pattern without significance. The sequencing tests were limited to three preselected Vbeta families.

Points on this clone: Antigen specificity is unknown.

Clones were read by immunoSEQ multiplex PCR, and TCRdb kept only the in-frame ones, dropping some. The table lists about 25,000 clones, roughly nine tenths of them singletons, with around 0.78% in the top ten. Germline CDR1 SNHLY, CDR2 FYNNEI. The CDR3 has 15 residues. V trimming: 6 bases; J trimming: 5 bases; junction bases outside the gene matches: 9. The TCR sequence derives from a woman in her thirties with major depressive disorder. V gene TRBV2 combines with J gene TRBJ2-3; TRBD2 matches 9 bases. The specimen was CD4+ T cells from PBMCs. The CDR3 reads CASRKGAGGGDTQYF. The CDR3 DNA sequence: TGTGCCAGCAGGAAGGGAGCGGGGGGTGGAGATACGCAGTATTTT.